The source of this T cell receptor (beta chain) is a study of post-analysis software for immune sequencing data. Overall study: The patients showed relapsing-remitting, secondary progressive and progressive-relapsing multiple sclerosis courses. Study-wide results and caveats: Patients carried 5 or 6 TRBV segments more frequently than controls did, and TRBV5-6, TRBV5-1 and TRBV20-1 were among them.

On this clonotype: Its antigen is undetermined.

Prepared TCR beta cDNA libraries contained unique molecular identifiers. MiXCR was run by TCRdb on the PCR reads, yielding one entry per CDR3 protein. This table has 450,000 to 650,000 distinct CDR3 sequences, 40% to 50% appearing once. CDR1 and CDR2 (germline): LGHDT, YNNKEL (reference sequence). The V end lost 0 bases, the J end lost 5 bases, and 10 bases lay between the germline ends. This CDR3 region has 14 residues. This sequence originates from a girl under 18 with multiple sclerosis. V gene TRBV3-1 combines with J gene TRBJ1-1; no reliable D call. Sample: blood. The CDR3, as DNA: TGTGCCAGCAGCCAAGAGGCTCGGCGAACTGAAGCTTTCTTT. Its protein is CASSQEARRTEAFF.